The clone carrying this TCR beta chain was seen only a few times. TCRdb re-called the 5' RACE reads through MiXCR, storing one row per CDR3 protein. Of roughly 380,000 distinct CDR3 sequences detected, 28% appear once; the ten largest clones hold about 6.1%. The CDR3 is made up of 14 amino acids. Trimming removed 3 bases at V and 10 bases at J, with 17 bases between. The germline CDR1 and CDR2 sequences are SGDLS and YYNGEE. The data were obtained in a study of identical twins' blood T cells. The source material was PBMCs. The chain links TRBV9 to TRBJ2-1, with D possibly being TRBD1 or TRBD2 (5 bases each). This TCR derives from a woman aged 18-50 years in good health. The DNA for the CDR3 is TGTGCCAGCAGCGAAATGGGGACCCTCGAGGAGCAGTTCTTC. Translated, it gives CASSEMGTLEEQFF.